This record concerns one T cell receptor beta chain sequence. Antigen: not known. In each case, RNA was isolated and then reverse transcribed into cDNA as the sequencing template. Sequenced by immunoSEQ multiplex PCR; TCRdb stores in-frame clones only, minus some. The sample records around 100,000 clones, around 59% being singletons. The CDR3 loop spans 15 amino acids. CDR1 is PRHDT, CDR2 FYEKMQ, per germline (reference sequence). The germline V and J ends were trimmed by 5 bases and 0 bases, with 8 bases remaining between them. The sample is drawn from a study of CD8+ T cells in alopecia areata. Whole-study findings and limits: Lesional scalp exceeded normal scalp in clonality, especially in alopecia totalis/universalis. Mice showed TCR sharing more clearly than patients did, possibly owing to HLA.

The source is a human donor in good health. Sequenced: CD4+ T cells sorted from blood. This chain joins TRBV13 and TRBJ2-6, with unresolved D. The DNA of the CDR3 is TGTGCCAGCAGCAGAAGGAGCTCTGGGGCCAACGTCCTGACTTTC. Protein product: CASSRRSSGANVLTF.